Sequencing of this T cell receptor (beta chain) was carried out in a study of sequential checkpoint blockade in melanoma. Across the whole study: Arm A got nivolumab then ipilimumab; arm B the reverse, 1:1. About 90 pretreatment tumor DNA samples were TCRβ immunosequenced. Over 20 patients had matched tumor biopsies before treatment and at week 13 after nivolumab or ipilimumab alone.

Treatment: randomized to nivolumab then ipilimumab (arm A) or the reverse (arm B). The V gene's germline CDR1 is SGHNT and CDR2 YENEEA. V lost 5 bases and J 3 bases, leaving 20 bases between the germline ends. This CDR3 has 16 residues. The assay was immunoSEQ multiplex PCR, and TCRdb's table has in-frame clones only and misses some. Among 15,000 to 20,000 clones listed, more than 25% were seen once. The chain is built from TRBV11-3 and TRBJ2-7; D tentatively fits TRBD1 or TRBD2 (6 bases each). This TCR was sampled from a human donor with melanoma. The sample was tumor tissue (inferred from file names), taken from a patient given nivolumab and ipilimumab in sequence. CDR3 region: CASSAPQGGPNYEQYF. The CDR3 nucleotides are TGTGCCAGCAGCGCGCCACAGGGAGGTCCAAACTACGAGCAGTACTTC.